The entry below gives a single T cell receptor (beta chain) sequence along with its context. What it binds is not known. Profiling of TCR beta VDJ combinations and CDR3 sequences used genomic DNA as template. TCRdb redid the calling of the reads with MiXCR, one entry per CDR3 protein. The sample lists about 110,000 distinct CDR3 sequences, about half occurring once. The sample belongs to a study of CD8+CD57+ T cells in acquired aplastic anemia. As for the study in general: Sorted CD4+ and CD8+ cell DNA averaged roughly 3.2 ug. Study-level results: Patients and controls shared 25 to 30 CD8+ CDR3 sequences.

Sequenced material: sorted CD4+, CD8+, or CD8+CD57+ T cells (not recorded which) from PBMCs. The TCR was taken from a human donor in good health, serving as a control.

The CDR3 sequence: CASSEAQSTGAEAFF. CDR3 nucleotides: TGTGCCAGCAGTGAAGCGCAGTCGACAGGGGCTGAAGCTTTCTTT. This chain joins TRBV2 and TRBJ1-1; 8 positions agree with TRBD1. CDR1 and CDR2 from the germline V gene are SNHLY and FYNNEI. CDR3 length: 15 residues. The J segment lost 6 bases and the V segment lost 0 bases, leaving 6 bases of the junction unmatched.